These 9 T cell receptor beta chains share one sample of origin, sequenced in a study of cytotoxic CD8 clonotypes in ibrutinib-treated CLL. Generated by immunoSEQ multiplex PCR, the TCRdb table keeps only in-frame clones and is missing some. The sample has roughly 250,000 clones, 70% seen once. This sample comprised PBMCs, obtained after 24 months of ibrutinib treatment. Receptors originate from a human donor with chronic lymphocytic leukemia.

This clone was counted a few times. The CDR3 protein is CAWSDYRDSGYTF. The CDR3 DNA reads TGTGCCTGGAGTGACTACAGGGATTCTGGCTACACCTTC. The chain joins TRBV30 to TRBJ1-2, with D maybe TRBD1 (6 bases). The V gene's germline CDR1 is GTSNPN and CDR2 SVGIG (reference sequence). CDR3 size: 13 residues. Trimming took 1 base from V and 7 from J, leaving 13 bases between them.

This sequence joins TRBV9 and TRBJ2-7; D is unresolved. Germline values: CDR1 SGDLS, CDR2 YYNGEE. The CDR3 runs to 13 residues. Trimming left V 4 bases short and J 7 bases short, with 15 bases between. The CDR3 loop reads CASSTRPNWEQYF. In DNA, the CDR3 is TGTGCCAGCAGCACCCGACCTAATTGGGAGCAGTACTTC.

CDR3 coding DNA: TGCGCCAGCAGCTTGGCCCGGGGCACAGATACGCAGTATTTT. This translates into CASSLARGTDTQYF. The chain couples TRBV5-1 to TRBJ2-3, with unresolved D. The CDR3 length is 14 residues. Trimming stripped 0 bases from V and 1 base from J, with 6 bases between. Germline assignment: CDR1 SGHRS and CDR2 YFSETQ.

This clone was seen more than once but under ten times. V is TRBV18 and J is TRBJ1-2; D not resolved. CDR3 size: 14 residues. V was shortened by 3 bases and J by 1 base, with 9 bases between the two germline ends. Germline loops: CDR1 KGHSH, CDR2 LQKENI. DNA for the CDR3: TGTGCCAGCTCACCTTCGACGGATAACTATGGCTACACCTTC. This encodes CASSPSTDNYGYTF.

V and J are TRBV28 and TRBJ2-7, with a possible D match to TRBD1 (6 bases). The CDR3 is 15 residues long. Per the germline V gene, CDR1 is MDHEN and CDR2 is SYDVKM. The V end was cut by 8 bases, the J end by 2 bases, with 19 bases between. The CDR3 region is CASGDGTTKTYEQYF. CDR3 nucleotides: TGTGCCAGCGGCGATGGGACAACTAAGACCTACGAGCAGTACTTC.

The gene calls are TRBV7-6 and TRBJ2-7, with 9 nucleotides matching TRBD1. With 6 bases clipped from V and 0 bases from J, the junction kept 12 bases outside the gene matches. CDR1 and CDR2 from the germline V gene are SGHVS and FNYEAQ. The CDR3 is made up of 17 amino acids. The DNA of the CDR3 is TGTGCCAGCAGTTCCGGGGTCAACAGGGGGCCCTCCTACGAGCAGTACTTC. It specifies CASSSGVNRGPSYEQYF.

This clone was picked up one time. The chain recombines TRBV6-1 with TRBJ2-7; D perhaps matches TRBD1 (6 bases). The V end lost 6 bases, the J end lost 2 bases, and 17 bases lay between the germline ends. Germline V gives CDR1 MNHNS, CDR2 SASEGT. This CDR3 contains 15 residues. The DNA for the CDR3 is TGTGCCAGCAGCGACGGGTGGCCAGGGGCCTACGAGCAGTACTTC. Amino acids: CASSDGWPGAYEQYF.

The CDR3 DNA reads TGTGCCAGTGCGGGAGGTAATTGGGGTGGCTACACCTTC. Its translation: CASAGGNWGGYTF. The gene calls are TRBV6-6 and TRBJ1-2, with D unclear. Germline values: CDR1 MNHNY, CDR2 SVGAGI (reference sequence). This CDR3 contains 13 residues. Deletions cut 9 bases from V and 7 bases from J, with 18 bases between.

CDR3 region: CASSFRGARDTQYF. The CDR3 DNA is TGTGCCAGCAGTTTTCGGGGGGCAAGAGATACGCAGTATTTT. The chain is built from TRBV27 and TRBJ2-3, with D perhaps matching TRBD2 (7 bases). Trimming removed 3 bases at V and 5 bases at J, with 12 bases between. CDR3 length: 14 amino acids. Germline assignment: CDR1 MNHEY and CDR2 SMNVEV (reference sequence).